Presented here are 4 T cell receptor beta chains from one specimen sequenced in a study of cytomegalovirus exposure and HLA in healthy donors. The PCR employed 60 Vbeta primers together with 13 Jbeta primers. Measured with immunoSEQ multiplex PCR; TCRdb has only the in-frame clones, and not every one. The sample includes 310,000 or so clones, around 90% of them seen just once. Input material: PBMCs. The receptors were gathered from a woman between 18 and 29 years old in good health and CMV-seronegative.

CDR3 in DNA: TGTGCCAGCAGTGAGGGACTAGCAGGCACAGATACGCAGTATTTT. It translates to CASSEGLAGTDTQYF. The rearrangement links TRBV2 to TRBJ2-3; 9 nucleotides line up with TRBD2. After removal of 3 bases from V and 1 base from J, the junction contained 2 bases not matched to a gene. Per the germline V gene, CDR1 is SNHLY and CDR2 is FYNNEI. CDR3 size: 15 residues.

V and J are TRBV2 and TRBJ2-2; D is unresolved. The CDR3 contains 13 residues. The germline V and J ends were trimmed by 3 bases and 3 bases, with 5 bases remaining between them. In germline, CDR1 is SNHLY, CDR2 FYNNEI. CDR3 residues: CASSESYTGELFF. Written as DNA, the CDR3 is TGTGCCAGCAGTGAGAGTTACACCGGGGAGCTGTTTTTT.

This chain connects TRBV7-2 to TRBJ1-1, with a tentative D call TRBD1 (5 bases). V gave up 2 bases and J gave up 7 bases, with 11 bases separating them. From germline, CDR1 is SGHTA and CDR2 FQGNSA. This CDR3 comprises 13 residues. CDR3 amino acids: CASSLPGLGEAFF. The CDR3 DNA sequence: TGTGCCAGCAGCTTACCAGGGTTGGGTGAAGCTTTCTTT.

The chain is built from TRBV2 and TRBJ2-3, with TRBD2 matching over 9 bases. Trimming cost V 4 bases and J 6 bases; bases outside gene matches: 5. The CDR3 sequence is 14 residues long. Germline V CDR1 and CDR2: SNHLY, FYNNEI. CDR3 sequence reads: CASSVAGGPDTQYF. In DNA, the CDR3 is TGTGCCAGCAGTGTTGCGGGGGGGCCTGATACGCAGTATTTT.